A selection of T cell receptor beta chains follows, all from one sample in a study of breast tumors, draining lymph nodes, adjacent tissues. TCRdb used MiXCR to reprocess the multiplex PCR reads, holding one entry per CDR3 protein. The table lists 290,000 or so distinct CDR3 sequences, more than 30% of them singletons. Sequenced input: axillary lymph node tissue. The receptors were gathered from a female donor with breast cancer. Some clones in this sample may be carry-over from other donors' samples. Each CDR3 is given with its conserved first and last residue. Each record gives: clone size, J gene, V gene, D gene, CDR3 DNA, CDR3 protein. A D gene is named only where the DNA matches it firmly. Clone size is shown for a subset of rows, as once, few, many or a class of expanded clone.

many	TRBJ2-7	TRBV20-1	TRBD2	TGCAGTGCTAGAGACCTACTAGCGGGGGTCTACGAGCAGTACTTC	CSARDLLAGVYEQYF
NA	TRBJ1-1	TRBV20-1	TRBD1	TGCAGTGCTAGAGTATTCCGGACAGGCGAGAACACTGAAGCTTTCTTT	CSARVFRTGENTEAFF
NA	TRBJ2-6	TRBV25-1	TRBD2	TGTGCCAGCAGTGTGGGACTAGCGTGGGCCAACGTCCTGACTTTC	CASSVGLAWANVLTF
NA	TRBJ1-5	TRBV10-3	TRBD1	TGTGCCATCAGTGACCCCGGGACAGAGGTCAGGCAGCCCCAGCATTTT	CAISDPGTEVRQPQHF
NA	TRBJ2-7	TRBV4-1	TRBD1	TGCGCCAGCGGCCAGGCAGGGGGAGCCTACGAGCAGTACTTC	CASGQAGGAYEQYF
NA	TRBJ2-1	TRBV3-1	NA	TGTGCCAGCAGCCAACAAGGGACGGGGAATGAGTTCTTC	CASSQQGTGNEFF
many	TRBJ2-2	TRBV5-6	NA	TGTGCCAGCAGCCCCTGGGCAGGGTCGACCGGGGAGCTGTTTTTT	CASSPWAGSTGELFF
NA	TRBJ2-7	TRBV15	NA	TGTGCCACCAGCAGATCTCTGGGGGACGGGCAGTACTTC	CATSRSLGDGQYF
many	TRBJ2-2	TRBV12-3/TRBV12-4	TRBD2	TGTGCCAGCACTGCAGGACTAGCGGGACAGACCGGGGAGCTGTTTTTT	CASTAGLAGQTGELFF
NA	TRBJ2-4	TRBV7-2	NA	TGTGCCAGCAGCTTAAACAGGGTAGAGGCCAAAAACATTCAGTACTTC	CASSLNRVEAKNIQYF
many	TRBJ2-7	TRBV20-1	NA	TGCAGTGCTAGAGATGGGGTAGCGGACCGCCTCTACGAGCAGTACTTC	CSARDGVADRLYEQYF
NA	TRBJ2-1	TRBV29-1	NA	TGCGGCGTTGAGGGGCTAGTCGATGAGCAGTTCTTC	CGVEGLVDEQFF
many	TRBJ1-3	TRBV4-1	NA	TGCGCCAGCAGCCAAGATGCGACCTCTGGAAACACCATATATTTT	CASSQDATSGNTIYF